This TCR beta chain emerged from a study of cytotoxic CD8 clonotypes in ibrutinib-treated CLL. For the study at large: Among the patients, ten to eleven presented as relapsed/refractory and 15 as treatment-naive; roughly 17 showed unmutated IGHV. Study findings and constraints: Sample timing was unmatched between remission and later-progressing patients; lymph nodes unstudied.

In regard to this clone: The antigen remains unidentified.

This CDR3 contains 15 residues. CDR1 is MNHNY, CDR2 SVGAGI, per germline (reference sequence). V lost 0 bases to trimming and J lost 9 bases, with 18 bases between them. Produced via immunoSEQ multiplex PCR; TCRdb's table is partial and in-frame only. The data contain about 130,000 clones, about 75% of them singletons. This chain links TRBV6-6 with TRBJ2-7; a weak D match, TRBD2 (6 bases). This sequence originates from a human donor with chronic lymphocytic leukemia. The sequences come from PBMCs, collected after 24 months of ibrutinib treatment. Here the CDR3 DNA reads TGTGCCAGCAGTTACTCGATTTGGGGGATGGAGGGGCAGTACTTC. Protein sequence: CASSYSIWGMEGQYF.